These T cell receptor beta chains were read from a single sample in a study of blood T cell repertoires in COVID-19. The table came from immunoSEQ multiplex PCR; TCRdb's copy has only in-frame clones and leaves some out. This table holds some 270,000 clones, roughly 87% found once. Sequencing input: peripheral blood. The source is a woman between 35 and 50 years old who had recovered from COVID-19. The CDR3 runs from the conserved cysteine through the conserved F or W. Each record gives: V gene, clone size, D gene, J gene, CDR3 protein, CDR3 DNA. A D gene is named only where the DNA matches it firmly. Not all rows give a size; the values are once, few, many and, for expanded clones, a class.

TRBV7-2,once,.,TRBJ2-2,CASSLLVSTGELFF,TGTGCCAGCAGCTTACTGGTTAGCACCGGGGAGCTGTTTTTT
TRBV12-3/TRBV12-4,.,.,TRBJ2-5,CASSYLNQETQYF,TGTGCCAGCAGCTACCTCAACCAAGAGACCCAGTACTTC
TRBV18,few,TRBD1,TRBJ2-2,CASSQRRTGTGELFF,TGTGCCAGCTCACAACGGAGGACAGGCACCGGGGAGCTGTTTTTT
TRBV5-1,.,.,TRBJ1-2,CASSFFSGEGGYGYTF,TGCGCCAGCAGCTTCTTCTCAGGGGAAGGCGGATATGGCTACACCTTC
TRBV7-2,.,.,TRBJ2-3,CASSLPPGQDTQYF,TGTGCCAGCAGCTTACCCCCGGGTCAAGATACGCAGTATTTT
TRBV5-1,.,.,TRBJ2-1,CASSLAENNEQFF,TGCGCCAGCAGCTTGGCCGAGAACAATGAGCAGTTCTTC
TRBV5-1,.,TRBD2,TRBJ2-2,CATTFSLAGGSTGELFF,TGCGCCACTACTTTCTCACTAGCGGGAGGATCCACCGGGGAGCTGTTTTTT
TRBV4-2,.,TRBD2,TRBJ2-3,CASSQLSGGTTDTQYF,TGTGCCAGCAGCCAACTAAGCGGGGGGACCACAGATACGCAGTATTTT
TRBV7-2,.,.,TRBJ2-1,CASSLATGYNEQFF,TGTGCCAGCAGCTTAGCGACAGGTTACAATGAGCAGTTCTTC
TRBV9,.,TRBD1,TRBJ1-6,CASSVDEDRRDSPLHF,TGTGCCAGCAGCGTAGACGAGGACAGGAGGGATTCACCCCTCCACTTT
TRBV5-4,once,TRBD1,TRBJ2-1,CASSRGDRVLSYNEQFF,TGTGCCAGCAGCCGCGGTGACAGGGTACTTTCCTACAATGAGCAGTTCTTC
TRBV7-2,.,.,TRBJ2-2,CASSTLNTGELFF,TGTGCCAGCAGCACTCTGAACACCGGGGAGCTGTTTTTT
TRBV19,.,.,TRBJ2-7,CASSPSRQGGNEQYF,TGTGCCAGTAGTCCCTCGCGGCAGGGGGGCAACGAGCAGTACTTC
TRBV9,few,.,TRBJ2-2,CASSPKLGANTGELFF,TGTGCCAGCAGCCCCAAGTTGGGAGCGAACACCGGGGAGCTGTTTTTT
TRBV7-8,few,TRBD2,TRBJ2-5,CASSLGGLAGTQETQYF,TGTGCCAGCAGCTTAGGGGGGCTAGCGGGCACTCAAGAGACCCAGTACTTC
TRBV18,.,.,TRBJ1-1,CASSAGLDTEAFF,TGTGCCAGCTCAGCGGGGTTGGACACTGAAGCTTTCTTT
TRBV3-1/TRBV3-2,once,.,TRBJ1-1,CASSPLGGFSTEAFF,TGTGCCAGCAGCCCACTGGGGGGATTTAGCACTGAAGCTTTCTTT
TRBV5-6,.,TRBD1,TRBJ1-1,CASSWGTGVTEAFF,TGTGCCAGCAGCTGGGGGACAGGGGTTACTGAAGCTTTCTTT
TRBV30,.,.,TRBJ1-6,CAWSRLAYNSPLHF,TGTGCCTGGAGCCGACTTGCCTATAATTCACCCCTCCACTTT
TRBV5-1,.,TRBD1,TRBJ2-3,CASSAGQGADTQYF,TGCGCCAGCAGCGCGGGACAGGGGGCAGATACGCAGTATTTT
TRBV7-3,.,.,TRBJ2-1,CASSLTPDPPAGEQFF,TGTGCCAGCAGCTTAACCCCGGATCCCCCGGCGGGGGAGCAGTTCTTC
TRBV12-3/TRBV12-4,.,TRBD1,TRBJ1-6,CASSGQGNSPLHF,TGTGCCAGCAGTGGACAGGGCAATTCACCCCTCCACTTT
TRBV11-2,.,.,TRBJ2-1,CASSPMPGEGSYNEQFF,TGTGCCAGCAGCCCTATGCCGGGAGAGGGTTCCTACAATGAGCAGTTCTTC
TRBV6-5,.,.,TRBJ2-7,CASSPGDRYEQYF,TGTGCCAGCAGCCCAGGGGACCGCTACGAGCAGTACTTC
TRBV27,.,.,TRBJ1-2,CASSSGNGPFGGYTF,TGTGCCAGCAGTTCGGGGAACGGACCCTTCGGGGGCTACACCTTC
TRBV7-9,.,.,TRBJ2-5,CASTFSVGGGETQYF,TGTGCCAGCACCTTCTCCGTGGGAGGAGGAGAGACCCAGTACTTC
TRBV10-3,.,TRBD1,TRBJ1-1,CAISEKGAPGFTEAFF,TGTGCCATCAGTGAGAAGGGGGCCCCGGGCTTCACTGAAGCTTTCTTT
TRBV6-5,few,.,TRBJ2-1,CASSYSGGSYNEQFF,TGTGCCAGCAGTTACTCTGGCGGCTCCTACAATGAGCAGTTCTTC
TRBV2,.,.,TRBJ1-1,CASSAVGGGSTEAFF,TGTGCCAGCAGCGCCGTGGGGGGGGGCAGCACTGAAGCTTTCTTT
TRBV5-4,.,TRBD2,TRBJ2-2,CASSNPWASGANTGELFF,TGTGCCAGCAGCAACCCCTGGGCTAGCGGAGCGAACACCGGGGAGCTGTTTTTT
TRBV7-2,.,TRBD1,TRBJ1-2,CASSFSGQGAFGYTF,TGTGCCAGCAGCTTTTCCGGACAGGGGGCTTTCGGCTACACCTTC
TRBV7-2,.,TRBD2,TRBJ2-1,CASSSGLAGVDEQFF,TGTGCCAGCAGCTCGGGACTAGCGGGAGTCGATGAGCAGTTCTTC